The clone carrying this T cell receptor (beta chain) was recorded a few times. No antigen is known for it. The data were obtained in a study of T-cell reconstitution after alpha-beta-depleted transplantation in children. Whole-study findings and limits: At day 60, the high TCRbeta diversity found in some patients originated from recipient T cells and thymic progenitors that had survived. There were reportedly several hundred expanded graft clones from which alpha-beta T cells came about two months after transplant. T-cell counts and diversity at one year post-transplant came mainly from newly produced T cells.

Unique molecular identifiers were used in preparing the TCRbeta library. TCRdb analysed the PCR reads with MiXCR anew, one entry per CDR3 protein. The table records about 27,000 distinct CDR3 sequences, roughly a sixth of them present only once. The CDR3 consists of 13 residues. V was cut by 3 bases and J by 0 bases, with 6 bases left in between. From germline, CDR1 is SGHNT and CDR2 YYREEE (reference sequence). The chain joins TRBV5-4 to TRBJ1-2, with D uncertain. The receptor comes from a male patient under 10 years old who had a stem cell transplant for acute lymphoblastic leukemia, so the T cells may come from the graft donor. Sequenced here: PBMCs, mostly from graft donor cells, sampled 60 days after TCRalphabeta/CD19-depleted stem cell transplant. The CDR3 sequence is CASSSLSNYGYTF. The CDR3 nucleotides are TGTGCCAGCAGCTCCCTATCTAACTATGGCTACACCTTC.